The 28 T cell receptor beta chains given below trace back to one sample, sequenced in a study of CD8+ T cells in alopecia areata. As the sequencing template, cDNA was produced by extracting RNA and reverse transcribing it. Sequencing used immunoSEQ multiplex PCR; TCRdb keeps in-frame clones, though not all of them. The sample shows 150,000 or so clones, roughly 86% of them seen only once. The treatment here: oral pan-JAK inhibitor, 5-10 mg twice daily. Sample: CD8+ T cells sorted from blood, taken at week 4, from a patient treated with tofacitinib. The receptors originated from a human donor with alopecia areata.

The chain couples TRBV5-4 to TRBJ1-1; TRBD1 aligns across 10 bases. Trimming removed 2 bases from V and 5 bases from J; junction bases left unmatched: 15. Germline-derived CDR1 and CDR2 are SGHNT and YYREEE (reference sequence). The CDR3 consists of 18 residues. The CDR3 loop reads CASSFLKGQGTWGTEAFF. CDR3 bases: TGTGCCAGCAGCTTCCTGAAGGGACAGGGGACATGGGGGACTGAAGCTTTCTTT.

The CDR3 here is CATKFPGSYEQYF. CDR3 nucleotide sequence: TGCGCCACCAAGTTCCCAGGGTCCTACGAGCAGTACTTC. This chain joins TRBV10-2 and TRBJ2-7, with D possibly matching TRBD1 (5 bases). The V gene lost 10 bases and the J gene lost 1 base, with 14 bases spanning the gap. Germline-derived CDR1 and CDR2 are WSHSY and SAAADI. This CDR3 contains 13 residues.

This chain connects TRBV9 to TRBJ2-7; D might be TRBD1 (6 bases). The V end was cut by 4 bases, the J end by 3 bases, with 17 bases between. The CDR3 has 15 amino acids. Germline loops: CDR1 SGDLS, CDR2 YYNGEE. This CDR3 reads CASSPFRQDNYEQYF. The DNA for the CDR3 is TGTGCCAGCAGCCCATTTCGACAGGATAACTACGAGCAGTACTTC. The variable domain in full, completed from reference TRBV9 and TRBJ2-7, reads DSGVTQTPKHLITATGQRVTLRCSPRSGDLSVYWYQQSLDQGLQFLIQYYNGEERAKGNILERFSAQQFPDLHSELNLSSLELGDSALYFCASSPFRQDNYEQYFGPGTRLTVT.

The gene calls are TRBV25-1 and TRBJ2-3; 8 positions match TRBD2. Trimming cost V 3 bases and J 2 bases; bases outside gene matches: 4. This CDR3 region has 15 residues. Germline values: CDR1 MGHDK, CDR2 SYGVNS. CDR3 protein: CASSEHSGTTDTQYF. The DNA for the CDR3 is TGTGCCAGCAGTGAGCATAGCGGGACCACAGATACGCAGTATTTT.

This clone was recorded only once. The J gene is TRBJ2-7, the V gene TRBV5-1; possibly TRBD1 for D (6 bases). Germline-derived CDR1 and CDR2 are SGHRS and YFSETQ. The CDR3 has 15 amino acids. V lost 0 bases and J 2 bases, leaving 12 bases between the germline ends. CDR3 protein: CASSLGGLPTYEQYF. The CDR3 bases are TGCGCCAGCAGCTTGGGGGGGCTTCCTACCTACGAGCAGTACTTC.

The chain recombines TRBV4-1 with TRBJ2-3, with 9 bases that match TRBD2. Per the germline V gene, CDR1 is MGHRA and CDR2 is YSYEKL. J was trimmed by 2 bases and V by 4 bases; bases with no gene match: 10. CDR3 length equals 17 residues. The CDR3 here is CASSPRVAGGPTDTQYF. CDR3 DNA sequence: TGCGCCAGCAGCCCCCGGGTGGCGGGAGGGCCCACAGATACGCAGTATTTT.

This chain uses TRBV11-1 with TRBJ2-7; 7 bases line up with TRBD1. CDR1 is SGHAT, CDR2 FQDESV, per germline (reference sequence). This CDR3 is built from 16 residues. The V gene end was trimmed by 0 bases and the J gene end by 0 bases; junction bases not matched to a gene: 5. The CDR3 protein is CASSLASGDSSYEQYF. As DNA, the CDR3 is TGTGCCAGCAGCTTAGCTTCAGGGGACAGCTCCTACGAGCAGTACTTC.

The V gene is TRBV5-1, the J gene TRBJ2-3; perhaps TRBD1 as D (5 bases). The germline CDR1 and CDR2 sequences are SGHRS and YFSETQ. This CDR3 is 14 amino acids long. V shed 9 bases and J shed 0 bases, with 14 bases lying between them. The CDR3 loop reads CATADSSSTDTQYF. CDR3 nucleotide sequence: TGCGCCACCGCTGACAGTTCGAGCACAGATACGCAGTATTTT. Combining the CDR3 with reference TRBV5-1 and TRBJ2-3 gives the whole variable domain KAGVTQTPRYLIKTRGQQVTLSCSPISGHRSVSWYQQTPGQGLQFLFEYFSETQRNKGNFPGRFSGRQFSNSRSEMNVSTLELGDSALYLCATADSSSTDTQYFGPGTRLTVL.

J is TRBJ1-1 and V is TRBV10-3; D is unclear. Germline CDR1 is ENHRY and CDR2 is SYGVKD. CDR3 size: 14 residues. Trimming took off 3 bases at V and 5 bases at J, with 13 bases between the two ends. DNA for the CDR3: TGTGCCATCAGTGAAGTTATGAGTGGGACTGAAGCTTTCTTT. Translated: CAISEVMSGTEAFF.

The J gene is TRBJ1-1, the V gene TRBV5-4, with 8 bases aligning to TRBD1. Trimming cost V 4 bases and J 0 bases; bases outside gene matches: 5. The CDR3 extends over 15 amino acids. Germline V lookup: CDR1 SGHNT, CDR2 YYREEE (reference sequence). DNA for the CDR3: TGTGCCAGCAGCCGCGGGACAGGCATGAACACTGAAGCTTTCTTT. Its translation is CASSRGTGMNTEAFF.

The rearrangement links TRBV29-1 to TRBJ2-1; tentative D call: TRBD1 (5 bases). Germline values: CDR1 SQVTM, CDR2 ANQGSEA. V was cut by 0 bases and J by 0 bases, with 9 bases left in between. This CDR3 is built from 15 residues. CDR3 DNA sequence: TGCAGCGTTGAAGATCCGCAGGGCTCCTACAATGAGCAGTTCTTC. This codes for CSVEDPQGSYNEQFF.

This clone was seen once. This rearrangement joins TRBV27 to TRBJ1-5; no reliable D call. Trimming removed 3 bases from V and 2 bases from J, with 5 bases in between. CDR3 length: 13 residues. Looked up from germline, CDR1 is MNHEY and CDR2 is SMNVEV (reference sequence). The CDR3 DNA reads TGTGCCAGCAGTTTTACACGCAATCAGCCCCAGCATTTT. Translated, it gives CASSFTRNQPQHF.

The chain uses TRBV25-1 and TRBJ2-3, with TRBD2 matching over 8 bases. With V trimmed by 3 bases and J by 5 bases, 16 bases remained unmatched. The CDR3 extends over 18 amino acids. Germline V CDR1 and CDR2: MGHDK, SYGVNS. The CDR3 DNA reads TGTGCCAGCAGTGATTACTGGGGAGCGGGGGATGTGGAAGATACGCAGTATTTT. Protein product: CASSDYWGAGDVEDTQYF.

The genes are TRBV30 and TRBJ1-4; D call uncertain. This CDR3 has 15 residues. V lost 0 bases and J lost 5, with 13 bases in between. Per germline, CDR1 GTSNPN and CDR2 SVGIG (reference sequence). In DNA, the CDR3 is TGTGCCTGGAGTGTACACGGGCAGTTAAATGAAAAACTGTTTTTT. It codes for CAWSVHGQLNEKLFF.

The V call is TRBV6-5, the J call TRBJ1-2, with unresolved D. Per germline, CDR1 MNHEY and CDR2 SVGAGI. V lost 6 bases to trimming and J lost 13 bases, with 15 bases between them. The CDR3 covers 11 residues. CDR3 DNA sequence: TGTGCCAGCAGCCACACCTCCGACCTCACCTTC. It encodes CASSHTSDLTF.

With respect to this clone: The identical CDR3 is also encoded by other nucleotide sequences in the sample. J is TRBJ2-7 and V is TRBV29-1; 9 positions agree with TRBD2. The CDR3 is 13 amino acids. V trimming: 3 bases; J trimming: 2 bases; junction bases outside the gene matches: 2. Germline loops: CDR1 SQVTM, CDR2 ANQGSEA. This CDR3 reads CSVDLAGTYEQYF. In nucleotides, the CDR3 is TGCAGCGTTGACCTAGCGGGAACCTACGAGCAGTACTTC.

The chain combines TRBV7-9 with TRBJ2-7; 7 positions agree with TRBD2. The CDR3 is 15 amino acids. V dropped 5 bases and J dropped 2; count of bases not matched to a gene: 9. Germline V CDR1 and CDR2: SEHNR, FQNEAQ (reference sequence). DNA of the CDR3: TGTGCCAGCAGCCAGGAGACTAGCCCGGCCTACGAGCAGTACTTC. It encodes CASSQETSPAYEQYF. The full variable domain, with the rest looked up from reference TRBV7-9 and TRBJ2-7, is DTGVSQNPRHKITKRGQNVTFRCDPISEHNRLYWYRQTLGQGPEFLTYFQNEAQLEKSRLLSDRFSAERPKGSFSTLEIQRTEQGDSAMYLCASSQETSPAYEQYFGPGTRLTVT.

This chain links TRBV2 with TRBJ1-2; D gene ambiguous. CDR1 and CDR2 from the germline V gene are SNHLY and FYNNEI. V lost 7 bases and J lost 0, with 12 bases in between. CDR3 size: 14 residues. The CDR3 bases are TGTGCCAGCATTGTAGTAGAGGCTAACTATGGCTACACCTTC. It yields the protein CASIVVEANYGYTF.

The chain recombines TRBV4-1 with TRBJ2-7, with D hard to call. V was pared by 0 bases and J by 4 bases, with 19 bases between. CDR3 size: 17 residues. Germline V gives CDR1 MGHRA, CDR2 YSYEKL. The CDR3 reads CASSQDSSARPPYEQYF. CDR3 DNA: TGCGCCAGCAGCCAAGATTCGTCCGCTCGACCCCCATACGAGCAGTACTTC.

The J gene is TRBJ2-1, the V gene TRBV19, with 8 bases that match TRBD2. The CDR3 runs to 15 residues. CDR1 is LNHDA and CDR2 is SQIVND in the germline V gene (reference sequence). V was clipped by 7 bases and J by 4 bases; unmatched bases: 9. The CDR3 bases are TGTGCCAGTACCGCAACTAGCGGACCATACAATGAGCAGTTCTTC. Amino acid sequence: CASTATSGPYNEQFF.

This chain connects TRBV7-9 to TRBJ2-7; 11 bases line up with TRBD2. The CDR3 totals 15 residues. Germline V gives CDR1 SEHNR, CDR2 FQNEAQ (reference sequence). V lost 7 bases and J lost 5; bases outside the gene matches: 10. The CDR3 loop is CASNELAGDFHEQYF. DNA of the CDR3: TGTGCCAGCAACGAACTAGCGGGAGATTTCCACGAGCAGTACTTC.

The chain couples TRBV15 to TRBJ2-7; D call uncertain. There are 13 residues in the CDR3. Germline CDR1 and CDR2: LNHNV and YYDKDF (reference sequence). With 1 base removed from V and 4 bases from J, the gap between germline ends came to 8 bases. The CDR3 loop reads CATSRANRYEQYF. Written as DNA, the CDR3 is TGTGCCACCAGCAGAGCAAACAGATACGAGCAGTACTTC.

The chain joins TRBV9 to TRBJ2-7; D unclear. V lost 3 bases, J lost 5 bases, and 12 bases lay in between. CDR3 size: 13 residues. CDR1 and CDR2 (germline): SGDLS, YYNGEE. In DNA form, the CDR3 reads TGTGCCAGCAGCGCCGGCGGTTCTGACGAGCAGTACTTC. Translated, it gives CASSAGGSDEQYF.

The CDR3 DNA is TGCGCCAGCAGCTTGACCGGAGGGGGGACCTACGAGCAGTACTTC. Translation gives CASSLTGGGTYEQYF. This sequence joins TRBV5-1 and TRBJ2-7, with D perhaps given as TRBD1 or TRBD2 (6 bases each). Per germline, CDR1 SGHRS and CDR2 YFSETQ. The CDR3 covers 15 residues. V shed 1 base and J shed 2 bases, with 13 bases lying between them.

This sequence joins TRBV9 and TRBJ2-3, with D hard to call. The V end lost 0 bases, the J end lost 4 bases, and 6 bases lay between the germline ends. CDR3 length: 13 residues. Germline V lookup: CDR1 SGDLS, CDR2 YYNGEE. In DNA, the CDR3 is TGTGCCAGCAGCGTAGTCGTCTCAGATACGCAGTATTTT. Its translation is CASSVVVSDTQYF.

This clone was seen just once. The J gene is TRBJ2-7, the V gene TRBV30, with 9 bases fitting TRBD2. V was pared by 2 bases and J by 1 base, with 3 bases of the junction left unmatched. The CDR3 is 14 amino acids. The V gene's germline CDR1 is GTSNPN and CDR2 SVGIG (reference sequence). Here the CDR3 reads CAWSMSGGSYEQYF. CDR3 sequence (DNA): TGTGCCTGGAGTATGAGCGGGGGGTCCTACGAGCAGTACTTC.

V is TRBV4-1 and J is TRBJ2-1; TRBD2 matches at 15 bases. The junction had 10 bases not matched to a gene; V was cut back by 0 bases and J by 7 bases. The CDR3 is 19 residues long. Germline V gene lookup returns CDR1 MGHRA and CDR2 YSYEKL. The CDR3 sequence: CASSQDRGLAGGGKNEQFF. Here the CDR3 DNA reads TGCGCCAGCAGCCAAGATAGGGGACTAGCGGGAGGTGGAAAGAATGAGCAGTTCTTC.

This sequence joins TRBV5-1 and TRBJ1-5; D is unclear. The CDR3 extends over 15 amino acids. Germline V lookup: CDR1 SGHRS, CDR2 YFSETQ. The ends were cut back, 0 bases at V and 3 bases at J, with 10 bases in the middle. CDR3 region: CASSLEGGFNQPQHF. The CDR3 bases are TGCGCCAGCAGCTTGGAAGGCGGATTCAATCAGCCCCAGCATTTT.